The 15 T cell receptor beta chains presented below share a single source sample, sequenced in a study of blood T cell repertoires in COVID-19. Profiling relied on immunoSEQ multiplex PCR, and the TCRdb table lists in-frame clones only, not all of them. The top ten hold 0.7% to 0.9% of the sample, which has about 170,000 clones, approximately 91% seen once. Sequenced material: PBMCs or T cells enriched from blood (not recorded which). The receptors were gathered from a woman in her late teens or twenties who had recovered from COVID-19.

The rearrangement links TRBV28 to TRBJ2-1, with 8 positions matching TRBD2. The length of the CDR3 is 15 residues. In germline, CDR1 is MDHEN, CDR2 SYDVKM. The ends lost 2 bases at V and 0 bases at J; junction bases unmatched: 0. The CDR3 loop reads CASSLAGGSYNEQFF. The CDR3 DNA reads TGTGCCAGCAGTTTAGCGGGAGGCTCCTACAATGAGCAGTTCTTC.

This chain joins TRBV7-8 and TRBJ1-1; weak D call: TRBD1 (6 bases). Germline-derived CDR1 and CDR2 are SGHVS and FQNEAQ. V was trimmed by 0 bases and J by 3 bases, leaving 11 bases between them. The CDR3 loop spans 15 amino acids. The CDR3 here is CASSLALPGDTEAFF. The CDR3 DNA reads as TGTGCCAGCAGCTTAGCGCTTCCAGGGGACACTGAAGCTTTCTTT.

The V call is TRBV27, the J call TRBJ1-2; TRBD1 agrees at 8 bases. The V segment lost 5 bases and the J segment 1 base; nucleotides outside the gene matches: 18. Germline V lookup: CDR1 MNHEY, CDR2 SMNVEV (reference sequence). This CDR3 is built from 19 residues. The CDR3 here is CASSPTRRGTGAYNYGYTF. As DNA, the CDR3 is TGTGCCAGCAGTCCAACCCGGAGGGGGACAGGCGCCTATAACTATGGCTACACCTTC.

V gene TRBV19 combines with J gene TRBJ2-3, with TRBD1 matching over 8 bases. This CDR3 has 17 residues. CDR1 and CDR2 (germline): LNHDA, SQIVND (reference sequence). V was pared by 5 bases and J by 0 bases, with 10 bases of the junction left unmatched. CDR3 sequence (DNA): TGTGCCAGTAGTCCGCGACAGGGGAGATTTAGCACAGATACGCAGTATTTT. It encodes CASSPRQGRFSTDTQYF.

V is TRBV7-9 and J is TRBJ1-2; D not certain. In germline, CDR1 is SEHNR, CDR2 FQNEAQ (reference sequence). The CDR3 length is 15 residues. Deletions cut 1 base from V and 8 bases from J, with 17 bases between. The CDR3 sequence: CASSLVGPREKGYTF. The CDR3 nucleotides are TGTGCCAGCAGCTTAGTTGGGCCCCGAGAGAAAGGCTACACCTTC. Complete variable domain (other parts from reference TRBV7-9 and TRBJ1-2): DTGVSQNPRHKITKRGQNVTFRCDPISEHNRLYWYRQTLGQGPEFLTYFQNEAQLEKSRLLSDRFSAERPKGSFSTLEIQRTEQGDSAMYLCASSLVGPREKGYTFGSGTRLTVV.

This clone is a singleton in its sample. The V gene is TRBV4-3, the J gene TRBJ2-1; 7 positions agree with TRBD2. The CDR3 spans 16 residues. Germline loops: CDR1 LGHNA, CDR2 YSLEER. The ends lost 1 base at V and 7 bases at J; junction bases unmatched: 10. CDR3 bases: TGCGCCAGCAGCCAAGGGGCGGGAGCCCCTTTGAATGAGCAGTTCTTC. It translates to CASSQGAGAPLNEQFF.

The chain joins TRBV9 to TRBJ2-6; 7 nucleotides line up with TRBD1. The CDR3 totals 18 residues. J gave up 4 bases and V 4 bases, and 14 bases lay outside the gene matches. Per germline, CDR1 SGDLS and CDR2 YYNGEE. The CDR3 nucleotides read TGTGCCAGCAGCCAGGGGACAGTGCCATCCGCAGGGGCCAACGTCCTGACTTTC. Amino acid sequence: CASSQGTVPSAGANVLTF.

This rearrangement joins TRBV11-3 to TRBJ2-1; 10 nucleotides line up with TRBD2. CDR3 size: 15 residues. V was pared by 2 bases and J by 8 bases, with 6 bases of the junction left unmatched. Per germline, CDR1 SGHNT and CDR2 YENEEA. CDR3 residues: CASSLRAGGPHEQFF. CDR3 nucleotides: TGTGCCAGCAGCTTACGAGCGGGAGGGCCACATGAGCAGTTCTTC.

The chain combines TRBV7-2 with TRBJ2-1; 8 bases are a match to TRBD2. V shed 4 bases and J 5 bases; nucleotides not matched to a gene: 7. The CDR3 loop spans 15 amino acids. Per germline, CDR1 SGHTA and CDR2 FQGNSA. The CDR3 coding sequence is TGTGCCAGCAGCTCCGGGGGGGCAGGCCACAATGAGCAGTTCTTC. This gives the protein CASSSGGAGHNEQFF.

This clone has only a few counts. The chain couples TRBV19 to TRBJ1-5; D unresolved. Trimming left V 3 bases short and J 0 bases short, with 9 bases between. Germline-derived CDR1 and CDR2 are LNHDA and SQIVND (reference sequence). The CDR3 is 15 residues long. Here the CDR3 DNA reads TGTGCCAGTAGTATTCTCGGGAATAGCAATCAGCCCCAGCATTTT. It encodes CASSILGNSNQPQHF.

This chain links TRBV15 with TRBJ2-7; 10 positions agree with TRBD2. CDR1 and CDR2 from the germline V gene are LNHNV and YYDKDF (reference sequence). This CDR3 region has 17 residues. V shed 0 bases and J 7 bases; nucleotides not matched to a gene: 12. As DNA, the CDR3 is TGTGCCACCAGCAGAGAACTAGCGGGATTCCCCCAGGGGGAGCAGTACTTC. This codes for CATSRELAGFPQGEQYF.

The chain carries TRBV13 and TRBJ2-6, with D possibly TRBD1 on 5 matching bases. The germline gives CDR1 PRHDT, CDR2 FYEKMQ (reference sequence). With 4 bases removed from V and 2 bases from J, the gap between germline ends came to 6 bases. The CDR3 is made up of 14 amino acids. CDR3 in DNA: TGTGCCAGCAGCTCGACAGCTGGGGCCAACGTCCTGACTTTC. It is translated as CASSSTAGANVLTF.

V is TRBV9 and J is TRBJ2-5; 8 bases fit TRBD2. V shed 0 bases, J shed 5 bases, and the junction held 6 bases outside the gene matches. Germline-derived CDR1 and CDR2 are SGDLS and YYNGEE. The CDR3 runs to 15 residues. As DNA, the CDR3 is TGTGCCAGCAGCGTAGCGGGACTAGAGCAGGAGACCCAGTACTTC. Its protein product is CASSVAGLEQETQYF.

The rearrangement links TRBV19 to TRBJ1-2, with no clear D. Germline V gives CDR1 LNHDA, CDR2 SQIVND (reference sequence). The CDR3 length is 13 residues. Trimming left V 3 bases short and J 3 bases short, with 8 bases between. CDR3 amino acids: CASSIGRDYGYTF. The CDR3, as DNA: TGTGCCAGTAGTATTGGGCGCGACTATGGCTACACCTTC.

The chain has TRBV18 and TRBJ1-5; 7 nucleotides line up with TRBD1. With 4 bases clipped from V and 2 bases from J, the junction kept 5 bases outside the gene matches. The length of the CDR3 is 15 residues. The germline CDR1 and CDR2 sequences are KGHSH and LQKENI. CDR3 nucleotides: TGTGCCAGCTCACGGGGACAGTTGGGCAATCAGCCCCAGCATTTT. It yields the protein CASSRGQLGNQPQHF.